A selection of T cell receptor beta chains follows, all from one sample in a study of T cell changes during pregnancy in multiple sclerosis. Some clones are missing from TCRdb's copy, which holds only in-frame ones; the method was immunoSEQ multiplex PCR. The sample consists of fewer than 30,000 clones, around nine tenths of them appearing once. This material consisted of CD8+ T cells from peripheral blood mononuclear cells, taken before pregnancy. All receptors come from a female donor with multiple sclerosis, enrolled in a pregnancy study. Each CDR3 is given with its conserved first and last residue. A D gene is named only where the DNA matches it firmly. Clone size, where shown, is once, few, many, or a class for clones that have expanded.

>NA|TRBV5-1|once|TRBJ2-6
CASRTPTLPDSGANVLTF
TGCGCCAGCAGAACCCCGACATTACCTGATTCTGGGGCCAACGTCCTGACTTTC
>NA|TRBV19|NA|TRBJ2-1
CASSIDSSSYNEQFF
TGTGCCAGTAGTATAGACTCCTCCTCCTACAATGAGCAGTTCTTC
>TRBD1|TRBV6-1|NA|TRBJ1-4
CASIGMGTVAGKLFF
TGTGCCAGCATCGGAATGGGGACAGTCGCTGGAAAACTGTTTTTT
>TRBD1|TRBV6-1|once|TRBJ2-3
CASTGTGIWDTQYF
TGTGCCAGCACCGGGACAGGAATATGGGATACGCAGTATTTT
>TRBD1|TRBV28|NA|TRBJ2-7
CASNGQGLYEQYF
TGTGCCAGCAACGGACAGGGTCTTTACGAGCAGTACTTC
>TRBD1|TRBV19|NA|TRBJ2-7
CASAGTGSYEQYF
TGTGCCAGTGCCGGGACAGGATCCTACGAGCAGTACTTC
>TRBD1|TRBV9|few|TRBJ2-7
CASSVEYRGGEQYF
TGTGCCAGCAGCGTAGAATACAGGGGCGGCGAGCAGTACTTC
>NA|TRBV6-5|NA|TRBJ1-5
CASGSFGNQPQHF
TGTGCCAGCGGGAGTTTCGGCAATCAGCCCCAGCATTTT
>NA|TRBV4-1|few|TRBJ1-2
CASSHGRGGYGYTF
TGCGCCAGCAGCCACGGACGGGGAGGCTATGGCTACACCTTC
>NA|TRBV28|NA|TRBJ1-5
CASRLWVLGRSNQPQHF
TGTGCCAGCCGACTTTGGGTGTTAGGCCGTAGCAATCAGCCCCAGCATTTT
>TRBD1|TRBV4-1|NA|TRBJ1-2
CASSHLQGDGYGYTF
TGCGCCAGCAGCCACCTACAGGGGGATGGCTATGGCTACACCTTC
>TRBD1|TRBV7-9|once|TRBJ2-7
CASSLVQGAVYEQYF
TGTGCCAGCAGCTTAGTGCAGGGGGCTGTCTACGAGCAGTACTTC
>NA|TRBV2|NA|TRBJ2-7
CASRWTADEQYF
TGTGCCAGCAGATGGACAGCCGACGAGCAGTACTTC
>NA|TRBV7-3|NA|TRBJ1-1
CASSPREGLNTEAFF
TGTGCCAGCAGCCCCCGGGAGGGCCTGAACACTGAAGCTTTCTTT
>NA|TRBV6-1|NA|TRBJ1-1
CASSENNGNTEAFF
TGTGCCAGCAGTGAAAACAATGGGAACACTGAAGCTTTCTTT
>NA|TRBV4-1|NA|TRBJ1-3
CASSQDSLWNRGNTIYF
TGCGCCAGCAGCCAGGATTCCTTATGGAACAGAGGGAACACCATATATTTT
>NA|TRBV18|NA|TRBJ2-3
CASSPPRDTQYF
TGTGCCAGCTCACCACCCCGGGATACGCAGTATTTT
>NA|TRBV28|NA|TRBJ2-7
CASGGGVSYEQYF
TGTGCCAGCGGTGGTGGAGTGTCCTACGAGCAGTACTTC
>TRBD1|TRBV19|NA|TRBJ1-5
CASSISQGVQPQHF
TGTGCCAGTAGTATAAGTCAGGGGGTTCAGCCCCAGCATTTT
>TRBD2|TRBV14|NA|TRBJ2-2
CASSQVDSGIANTGELFF
TGTGCCAGCAGCCAAGTGGATAGCGGGATTGCGAACACCGGGGAGCTGTTTTTT
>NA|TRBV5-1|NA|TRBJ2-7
CASSAADSYEQYF
TGCGCCAGCAGCGCAGCGGATTCCTACGAGCAGTACTTC
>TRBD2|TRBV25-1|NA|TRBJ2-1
CASSTSANEQFF
TGTGCCAGCAGTACTAGCGCCAATGAGCAGTTCTTC
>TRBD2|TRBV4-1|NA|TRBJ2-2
CASSKVGLAGGANTGELFF
TGCGCCAGCAGCAAAGTTGGACTAGCGGGAGGCGCGAACACCGGGGAGCTGTTTTTT
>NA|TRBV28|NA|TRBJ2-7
CASSFGTSEQYF
TGTGCCAGCAGTTTCGGGACAAGCGAGCAGTACTTC
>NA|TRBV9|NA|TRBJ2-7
CASSVDSSYEQYF
TGTGCCAGCAGCGTAGACAGCTCCTACGAGCAGTACTTC
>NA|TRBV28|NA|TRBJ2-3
CASSPTVDTQYF
TGTGCCAGCAGCCCGACAGTAGATACGCAGTATTTT
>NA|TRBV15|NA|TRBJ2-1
CATSRDLYSSYNEQFF
TGTGCCACCAGCAGAGACTTGTACAGCTCCTACAATGAGCAGTTCTTC
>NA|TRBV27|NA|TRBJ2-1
CASSLSEAYNEQFF
TGTGCCAGCAGTTTATCTGAGGCCTACAATGAGCAGTTCTTC
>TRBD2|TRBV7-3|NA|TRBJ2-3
CASSHSGSSTDTQYF
TGTGCCAGCAGCCATAGCGGGAGTTCAACAGATACGCAGTATTTT
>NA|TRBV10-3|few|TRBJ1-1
CAISEVTGWGTEAFF
TGTGCCATCAGTGAGGTGACAGGCTGGGGCACTGAAGCTTTCTTT
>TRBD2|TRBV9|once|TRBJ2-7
CASSVDGGGTYEQYF
TGTGCCAGCAGCGTAGATGGGGGAGGGACCTACGAGCAGTACTTC
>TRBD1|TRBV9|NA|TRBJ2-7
CASSGPGQGDPYEQYF
TGTGCCAGCAGCGGCCCCGGACAGGGAGACCCCTACGAGCAGTACTTC
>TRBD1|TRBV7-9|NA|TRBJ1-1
CASSLRQGLNTEAFF
TGTGCCAGCAGCTTACGACAGGGTTTGAACACTGAAGCTTTCTTT
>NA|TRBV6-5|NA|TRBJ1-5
CASFSGGSNQPQHF
TGCGCCAGCTTCTCTGGGGGGAGCAATCAGCCCCAGCATTTT
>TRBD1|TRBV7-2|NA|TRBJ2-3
CASSLKDRRLVDTQYF
TGTGCCAGCAGCTTAAAGGACAGGCGCCTCGTGGATACGCAGTATTTT
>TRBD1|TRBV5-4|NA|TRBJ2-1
CASSPPGQGDHEQFF
TGTGCCAGCAGCCCTCCGGGACAGGGAGATCATGAGCAGTTCTTC
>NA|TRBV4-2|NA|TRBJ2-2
CASSQASSGELFF
TGTGCCAGCAGCCAGGCTAGCAGCGGGGAGCTGTTTTTT
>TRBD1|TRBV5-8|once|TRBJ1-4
CASSGTGDEKLFF
TGTGCCAGCAGCGGGACAGGGGATGAAAAACTGTTTTTT
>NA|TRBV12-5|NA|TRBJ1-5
CASGLSAYQPQHF
TGTGCTAGTGGTCTCTCCGCGTATCAGCCCCAGCATTTT
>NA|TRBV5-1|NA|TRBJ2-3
CASHPGWGTDTQYF
TGCGCCAGCCATCCGGGGTGGGGCACAGATACGCAGTATTTT
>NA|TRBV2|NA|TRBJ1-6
CASIGGYNSPLHF
TGTGCCAGCATCGGGGGATATAATTCACCCCTCCACTTT
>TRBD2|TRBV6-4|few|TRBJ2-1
CASSDSSSGVNEQFF
TGTGCCAGCAGTGACTCTTCTAGCGGGGTCAATGAGCAGTTCTTC
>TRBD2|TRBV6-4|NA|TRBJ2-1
CASSDSAGGYNEQFF
TGTGCCAGCAGTGACTCAGCGGGGGGTTACAATGAGCAGTTCTTC
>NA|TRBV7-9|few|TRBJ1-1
CASSSPWAGTNTEAFF
TGTGCCAGCAGCTCCCCTTGGGCGGGAACGAACACTGAAGCTTTCTTT
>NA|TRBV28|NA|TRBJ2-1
CASSLGRGVYEQFF
TGTGCCAGCAGTTTGGGCAGGGGGGTATATGAGCAGTTCTTC